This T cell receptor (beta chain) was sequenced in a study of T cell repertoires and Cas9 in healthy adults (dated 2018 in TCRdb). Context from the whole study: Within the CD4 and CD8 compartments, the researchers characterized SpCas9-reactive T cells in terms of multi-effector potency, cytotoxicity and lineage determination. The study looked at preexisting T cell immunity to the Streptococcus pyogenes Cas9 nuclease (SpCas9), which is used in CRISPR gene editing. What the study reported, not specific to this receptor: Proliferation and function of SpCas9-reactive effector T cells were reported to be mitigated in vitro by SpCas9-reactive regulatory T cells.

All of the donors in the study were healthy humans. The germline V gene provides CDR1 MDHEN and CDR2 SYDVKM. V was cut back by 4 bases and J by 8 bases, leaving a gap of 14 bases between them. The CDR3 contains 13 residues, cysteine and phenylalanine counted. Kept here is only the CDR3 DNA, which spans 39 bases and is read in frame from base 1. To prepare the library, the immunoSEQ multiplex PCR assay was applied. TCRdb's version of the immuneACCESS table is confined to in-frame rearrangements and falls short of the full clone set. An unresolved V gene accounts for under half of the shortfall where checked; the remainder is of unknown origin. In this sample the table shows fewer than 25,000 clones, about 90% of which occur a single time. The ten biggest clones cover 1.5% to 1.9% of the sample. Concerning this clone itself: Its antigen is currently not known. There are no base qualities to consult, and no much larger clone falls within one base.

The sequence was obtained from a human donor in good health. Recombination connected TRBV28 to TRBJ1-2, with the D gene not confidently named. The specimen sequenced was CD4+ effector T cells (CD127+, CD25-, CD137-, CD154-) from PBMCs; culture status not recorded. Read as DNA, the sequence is TGTGCCAGCAGTTCCTACTCCCCCAGGGGCTACACCTTC. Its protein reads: CASSSYSPRGYTF.